This TCR beta chain was documented in a study of T cells expressing NK-cell markers. The germline V gene has CDR1 MNHEY and CDR2 SVGAGI. The CDR3 is made up of 14 amino acids. Each CDR3 protein gets one entry in TCRdb, which reprocessed the 5' RACE reads and gives no DNA. Its table records 500,000 to 700,000 distinct CDR3 sequences. The sequencing input was blood T cells: a sorted CD56 or NKG2C T cell subset, CD4+ or CD8+ T cells, or bulk PBMC T cells (not recorded which). The chain is built from TRBV6-5 and TRBJ2-2; TCRdb designates TRBD2, a call that cannot be tested without DNA. The sequence came from a man aged 18-30 years in good health. The CDR3 sequence: CASSIEAVTGELFF.